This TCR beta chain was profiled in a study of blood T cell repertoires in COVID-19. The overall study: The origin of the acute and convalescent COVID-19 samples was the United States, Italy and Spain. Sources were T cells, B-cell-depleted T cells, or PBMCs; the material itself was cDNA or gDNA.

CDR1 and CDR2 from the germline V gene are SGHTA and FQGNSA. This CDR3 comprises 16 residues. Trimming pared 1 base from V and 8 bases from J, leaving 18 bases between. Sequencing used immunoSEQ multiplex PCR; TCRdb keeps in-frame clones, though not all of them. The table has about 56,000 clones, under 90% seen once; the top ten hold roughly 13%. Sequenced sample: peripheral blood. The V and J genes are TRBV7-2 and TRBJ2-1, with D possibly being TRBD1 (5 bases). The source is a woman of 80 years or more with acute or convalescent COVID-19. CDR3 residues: CASSLGLSRVVDEQFF. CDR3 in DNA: TGTGCCAGCAGCTTAGGTCTTTCCAGGGTGGTGGATGAGCAGTTCTTC. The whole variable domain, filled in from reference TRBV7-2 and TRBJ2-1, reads GAGVSQSPSNKVTEKGKDVELRCDPISGHTALYWYRQSLGQGLEFLIYFQGNSAPDKSGLPSDRFSAERTGGSVSTLTIQRTQQEDSAVYLCASSLGLSRVVDEQFFGPGTRLTVL.